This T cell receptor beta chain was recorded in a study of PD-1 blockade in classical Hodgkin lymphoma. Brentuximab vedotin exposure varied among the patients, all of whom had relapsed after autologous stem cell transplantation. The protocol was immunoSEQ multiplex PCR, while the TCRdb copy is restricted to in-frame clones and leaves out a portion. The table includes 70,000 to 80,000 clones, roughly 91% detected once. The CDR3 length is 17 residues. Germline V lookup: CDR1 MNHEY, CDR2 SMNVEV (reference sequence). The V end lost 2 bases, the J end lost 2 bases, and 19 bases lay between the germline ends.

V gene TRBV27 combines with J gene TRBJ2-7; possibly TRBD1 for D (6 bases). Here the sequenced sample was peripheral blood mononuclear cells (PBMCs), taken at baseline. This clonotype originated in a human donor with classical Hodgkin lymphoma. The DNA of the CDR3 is TGTGCCAGCAGTTTAACCGCGTATGGGACATATACCTACGAGCAGTACTTC. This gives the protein CASSLTAYGTYTYEQYF.